The present T cell receptor (beta chain) was sequenced within a study of Tregs in tolerant kidney transplant recipients. The protocol was immunoSEQ multiplex PCR, while the TCRdb copy is restricted to in-frame clones and leaves out a portion. The sample lists about 240,000 clones; approximately 84% were seen once. This CDR3 comprises 16 residues. CDR1 is MNHEY and CDR2 is SMNVEV in the germline V gene (reference sequence). V was cut by 6 bases and J by 1 base, with 18 bases left in between. The clonotype originates from a human donor in good health. Sample: CD4+ T cells from blood. This chain joins TRBV27 and TRBJ1-1; maybe TRBD1 (5 bases). The CDR3 region is CASSQRGGVGNTEAFF. DNA for the CDR3: TGTGCCAGCAGCCAACGGGGCGGGGTTGGGAACACTGAAGCTTTCTTT.